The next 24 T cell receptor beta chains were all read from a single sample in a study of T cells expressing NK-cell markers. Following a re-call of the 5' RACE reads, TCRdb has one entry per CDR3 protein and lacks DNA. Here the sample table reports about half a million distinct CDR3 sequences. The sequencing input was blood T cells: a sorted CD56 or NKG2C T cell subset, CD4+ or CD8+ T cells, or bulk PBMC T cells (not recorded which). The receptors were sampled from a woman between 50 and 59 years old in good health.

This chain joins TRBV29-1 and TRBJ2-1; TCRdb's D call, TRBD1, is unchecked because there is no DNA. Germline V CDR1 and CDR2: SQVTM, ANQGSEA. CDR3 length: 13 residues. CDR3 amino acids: CSVALGQGARQFF.

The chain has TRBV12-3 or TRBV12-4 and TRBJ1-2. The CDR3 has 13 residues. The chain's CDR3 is CASSLEGRQGYTF.

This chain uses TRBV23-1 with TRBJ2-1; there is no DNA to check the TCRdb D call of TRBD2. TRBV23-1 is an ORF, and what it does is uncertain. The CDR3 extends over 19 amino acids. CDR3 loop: CASSHQRVWRENFFNEQFF.

CDR3 loop: CASSLAVDEKLFF. V gene TRBV5-6 combines with J gene TRBJ1-4. The CDR3 runs to 13 residues. The germline V gene encodes CDR1 SGHDT and CDR2 YYEEEE.

The CDR3 sequence: CATNSGRGSTDTQYF. The V call is TRBV10-3, the J call TRBJ2-3; the D call from TCRdb, TRBD2, cannot be confirmed without DNA. The germline gives CDR1 ENHRY, CDR2 SYGVKD. The CDR3 loop spans 15 amino acids.

The CDR3 sequence is CASSVGRYGYTF. This chain connects TRBV5-1 to TRBJ1-2. The CDR3 has 12 amino acids. CDR1 SGHRS and CDR2 YFSETQ come from the germline V gene.

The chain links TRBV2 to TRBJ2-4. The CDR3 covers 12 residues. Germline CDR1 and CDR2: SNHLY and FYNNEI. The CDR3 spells CASTRGENIQYF.

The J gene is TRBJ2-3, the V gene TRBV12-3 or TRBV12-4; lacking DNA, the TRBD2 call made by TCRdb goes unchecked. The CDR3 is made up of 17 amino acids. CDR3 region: CASSFPSGIRRGDTQYF.

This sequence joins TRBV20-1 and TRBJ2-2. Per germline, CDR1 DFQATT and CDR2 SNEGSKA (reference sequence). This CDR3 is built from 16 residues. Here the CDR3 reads CSARDRQAGYTGELFF.

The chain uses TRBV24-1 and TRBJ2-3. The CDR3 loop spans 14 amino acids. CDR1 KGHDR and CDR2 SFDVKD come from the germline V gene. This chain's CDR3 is CATSDPTLTDTQYF.

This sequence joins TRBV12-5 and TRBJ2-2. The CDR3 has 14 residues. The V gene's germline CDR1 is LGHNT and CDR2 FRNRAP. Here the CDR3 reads CASGLNANTGELFF.

The CDR3 reads CAISEWAGKETQYF. The rearrangement joins TRBV10-3 to TRBJ2-5; TCRdb lists TRBD1, though no DNA is available to test this call. Germline CDR1 reads ENHRY; CDR2 reads SYGVKD. This CDR3 spans 14 amino acids.

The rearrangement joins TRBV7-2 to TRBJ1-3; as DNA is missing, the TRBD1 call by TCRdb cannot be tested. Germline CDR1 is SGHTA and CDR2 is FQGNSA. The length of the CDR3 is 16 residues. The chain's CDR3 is CASRPMTGVSGNTIYF.

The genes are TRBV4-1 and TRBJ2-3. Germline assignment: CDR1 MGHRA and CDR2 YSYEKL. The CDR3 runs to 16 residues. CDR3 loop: CASSQVSMGFTDTQYF.

This chain's CDR3 is CASSYTGTAYGYTF. The chain recombines TRBV12-3 or TRBV12-4 with TRBJ1-2; TCRdb selects TRBD1, and the lack of DNA leaves this call unchecked. The CDR3 totals 14 residues.

CDR3 amino acids: CASSLGLLEAFF. V and J are TRBV11-2 and TRBJ1-1. CDR3 size: 12 residues. CDR1 and CDR2 from the germline V gene are SGHAT and FQNNGV.

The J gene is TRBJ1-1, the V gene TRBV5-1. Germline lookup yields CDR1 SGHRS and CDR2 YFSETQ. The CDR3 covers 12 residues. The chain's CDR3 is CASSAGFREAFF. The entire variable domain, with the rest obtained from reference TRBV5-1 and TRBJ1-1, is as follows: KAGVTQTPRYLIKTRGQQVTLSCSPISGHRSVSWYQQTPGQGLQFLFEYFSETQRNKGNFPGRFSGRQFSNSRSEMNVSTLELGDSALYLCASSAGFREAFFGQGTRLTVV.

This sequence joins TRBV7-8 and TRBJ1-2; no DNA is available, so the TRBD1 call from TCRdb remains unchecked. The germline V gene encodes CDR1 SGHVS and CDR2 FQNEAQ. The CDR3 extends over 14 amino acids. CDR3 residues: CASSPTGQNYGYTF.

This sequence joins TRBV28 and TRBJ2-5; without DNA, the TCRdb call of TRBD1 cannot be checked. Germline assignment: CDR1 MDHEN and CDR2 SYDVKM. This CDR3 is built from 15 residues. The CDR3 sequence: CASGDRTGGRETQYF. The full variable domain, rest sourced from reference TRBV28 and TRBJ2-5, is DVKVTQSSRYLVKRTGEKVFLECVQDMDHENMFWYRQDPGLGLRLIYFSYDVKMKEKGDIPEGYSVSREKKERFSLILESASTNQTSMYLCASGDRTGGRETQYFGPGTRLLVL.

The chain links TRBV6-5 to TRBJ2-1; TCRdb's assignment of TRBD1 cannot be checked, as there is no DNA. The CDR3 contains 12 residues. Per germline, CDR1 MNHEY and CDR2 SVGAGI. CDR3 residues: CASSRTPVEQFF.

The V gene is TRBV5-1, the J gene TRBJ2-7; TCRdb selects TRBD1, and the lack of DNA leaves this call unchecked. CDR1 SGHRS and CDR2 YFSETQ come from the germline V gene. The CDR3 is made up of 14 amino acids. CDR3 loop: CASNRDGGPNEQYF.

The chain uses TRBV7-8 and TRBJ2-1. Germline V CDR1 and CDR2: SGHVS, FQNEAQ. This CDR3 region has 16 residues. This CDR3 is CASSLASGGSYNEQFF.

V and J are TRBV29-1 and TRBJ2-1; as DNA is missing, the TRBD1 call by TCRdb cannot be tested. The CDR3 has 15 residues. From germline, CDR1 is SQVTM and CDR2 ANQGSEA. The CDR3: CSVHPGQGLPNEQFF.

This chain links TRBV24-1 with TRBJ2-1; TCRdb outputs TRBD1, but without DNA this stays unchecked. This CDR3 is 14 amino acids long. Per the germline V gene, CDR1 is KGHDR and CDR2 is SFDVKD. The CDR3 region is CATSETGSFNEQFF.